The 25 T cell receptor beta chains reported below all come from one sample, sequenced in a study of blood T cell repertoires in COVID-19. The repertoire was sequenced with immunoSEQ multiplex PCR; TCRdb's copy has only in-frame clones and lacks some. The sample includes around 250,000 clones, around 86% of them seen just once. The sample consisted of peripheral blood. Every receptor here comes from an elderly man with acute or convalescent COVID-19.

This chain joins TRBV6-5 and TRBJ2-7; 10 bases fit TRBD1. The germline CDR1 and CDR2 sequences are MNHEY and SVGAGI. CDR3 length: 14 residues. V was pared by 10 bases and J by 1 base, with 7 bases of the junction left unmatched. CDR3 nucleotide sequence: TGTGCCACAGCGAAGGGACAGGGGTCCTACGAGCAGTACTTC. Its translation is CATAKGQGSYEQYF.

The chain combines TRBV7-2 with TRBJ2-5, with D tentatively TRBD1 (6 bases). Germline loops: CDR1 SGHTA, CDR2 FQGNSA. This CDR3 is 14 amino acids long. The V end was cut by 0 bases, the J end by 7 bases, with 12 bases between. The CDR3 spells CASSLATTGLTQYF. The CDR3 DNA reads as TGTGCCAGCAGCTTAGCGACGACAGGCCTGACCCAGTACTTC.

In this sample, this clone turned up a few times. Because the CDR3's place on the DNA is in doubt, the DNA is left out and the CDR3 is given as listed by TCRdb. The gene calls are TRBV6-5 and TRBJ1-1. Per germline, CDR1 MNHEY and CDR2 SVGAGI. The CDR3 extends over 11 residues, inclusive of both ends. This CDR3 reads CASSWARGTFF.

The genes are TRBV28 and TRBJ1-5; D not resolved. Germline V lookup: CDR1 MDHEN, CDR2 SYDVKM. Trimming cost V 2 bases and J 7 bases, with 6 bases left between them. This CDR3 spans 12 amino acids. CDR3 DNA sequence: TGTGCCAGCAGTTTAGTCGTACAGCCCCAGCATTTT. It translates to CASSLVVQPQHF.

CDR3 sequence reads: CASSPSPRTEAFF. The DNA of the CDR3 is TGTGCCAGCTCACCATCGCCCCGGACTGAAGCTTTCTTT. This sequence joins TRBV18 and TRBJ1-1; D gene ambiguous. V lost 2 bases to trimming and J lost 5 bases, with 9 bases between them. CDR1 and CDR2 from the germline V gene are KGHSH and LQKENI. The CDR3 covers 13 residues. The full variable domain, rest sourced from reference TRBV18 and TRBJ1-1, is NAGVMQNPRHLVRRRGQEARLRCSPMKGHSHVYWYRQLPEEGLKFMVYLQKENIIDESGMPKERFSAEFPKEGPSILRIQQVVRGDSAAYFCASSPSPRTEAFFGQGTRLTVV.

The DNA for the CDR3 is TGTGCCAGCAGCCCAGCCTACGAGCAGTACTTC. Amino acid sequence: CASSPAYEQYF. V is TRBV12-3 or TRBV12-4 and J is TRBJ2-7, with unresolved D. V was cut by 6 bases and J by 2 bases, with 5 bases left in between. This CDR3 contains 11 residues.

This clone was recorded only once. The chain couples TRBV15 to TRBJ2-7; D ambiguous. This CDR3 contains 14 residues. The V gene's germline CDR1 is LNHNV and CDR2 YYDKDF (reference sequence). Trimming cost V 3 bases and J 5 bases, with 14 bases left between them. The CDR3 loop is CATSSPAEANEQYF. Here the CDR3 DNA reads TGTGCCACCAGCAGCCCCGCTGAAGCGAACGAGCAGTACTTC.

The CDR3 spells CASIGTERHTIYF. The CDR3 DNA reads TGTGCCAGCATCGGGACAGAGAGGCACACCATATATTTT. The genes are TRBV6-5 and TRBJ1-3; 7 nucleotides align to TRBD1. With V trimmed by 7 bases and J by 8 bases, 8 bases remained unmatched. Germline CDR1 is MNHEY and CDR2 is SVGAGI. CDR3 length equals 13 residues.

The chain is built from TRBV19 and TRBJ2-7; TRBD1 matches 8 bases. Trimming at V came to 5 bases and at J to 2 bases, leaving 5 bases not matched to a gene. This CDR3 region has 14 residues. Germline V gene sequence: CDR1 LNHDA, CDR2 SQIVND (reference sequence). The CDR3 DNA follows: TGTGCCAGTAGTGTGGGGACAGGAACCTACGAGCAGTACTTC. Amino acid sequence: CASSVGTGTYEQYF.

The genes are TRBV9 and TRBJ2-7, with 9 bases lining up with TRBD2. The junction had 4 bases not matched to a gene; V was cut back by 3 bases and J by 0 bases. The CDR3 totals 15 residues. Germline V gene lookup returns CDR1 SGDLS and CDR2 YYNGEE. The CDR3 region is CASSALAGASYEQYF. CDR3 DNA: TGTGCCAGCAGCGCCTTAGCGGGAGCCTCCTACGAGCAGTACTTC.

The CDR3: CASSYSEQGYGYTF. DNA of the CDR3: TGCGCCAGCAGCTATAGCGAACAGGGATACGGCTACACCTTC. V is TRBV5-1 and J is TRBJ1-2; possible D gene TRBD1, 6 bases. The length of the CDR3 is 14 residues. Trimming stripped 3 bases from V and 8 bases from J, with 17 bases between. From germline, CDR1 is SGHRS and CDR2 YFSETQ.

The chain couples TRBV6-5 to TRBJ2-1; 7 bases map to TRBD1. V trimming: 9 bases; J trimming: 10 bases; junction bases outside the gene matches: 12. CDR3 length: 13 residues. Germline CDR1 is MNHEY and CDR2 is SVGAGI. This CDR3 is CASLGTVPPEQFF. CDR3 bases: TGTGCCAGTCTTGGGACAGTTCCTCCGGAGCAGTTCTTC.

The chain combines TRBV19 with TRBJ1-2, with a possible D match to TRBD1 (5 bases). Trimming pared 8 bases from V and 5 bases from J, leaving 6 bases between. From germline, CDR1 is LNHDA and CDR2 SQIVND (reference sequence). The CDR3 is made up of 10 amino acids. CDR3 residues: CASGQYGYTF. CDR3 in DNA: TGTGCCAGTGGACAATATGGCTACACCTTC. The full variable domain, with the rest looked up from reference TRBV19 and TRBJ1-2, is DGGITQSPKYLFRKEGQNVTLSCEQNLNHDAMYWYRQDPGQGLRLIYYSQIVNDFQKGDIAEGYSVSREKKESFPLTVTSAQKNPTAFYLCASGQYGYTFGSGTRLTVV.

To note about this clone: Other DNA sequences within the sample encode an identical CDR3. The rearrangement uses TRBV5-1 and TRBJ2-5, with TRBD2 matching over 11 bases. The junction had 4 bases not matched to a gene; V was cut back by 4 bases and J by 5 bases. The CDR3 runs 14 residues. The germline gives CDR1 SGHRS, CDR2 YFSETQ. The CDR3 spells CASSLAGGSETQYF. In nucleotides, the CDR3 is TGCGCCAGCAGCCTAGCGGGGGGAAGCGAGACCCAGTACTTC.

This clone has just one count. The genes are TRBV29-1 and TRBJ1-5; no definite D call. CDR1 is SQVTM, CDR2 ANQGSEA, per germline. Trimming took 4 bases from V and 3 from J, leaving 7 bases between them. CDR3 length: 12 residues. The CDR3 protein is CSVGSFNQPQHF. The CDR3 nucleotides are TGCAGCGTTGGGAGTTTCAATCAGCCCCAGCATTTT.

The chain carries TRBV19 and TRBJ1-5, with D unresolved. V was clipped by 5 bases and J by 7 bases, with 18 bases between them. This CDR3 is built from 15 residues. Germline CDR1 and CDR2: LNHDA and SQIVND (reference sequence). The CDR3 DNA is TGTGCCAGTAGTGTAAACGGGGAGGGTTCCCAGCCCCAGCATTTT. This translates into CASSVNGEGSQPQHF.

The gene calls are TRBV19 and TRBJ1-1; D is uncertain. This CDR3 has 14 amino acids. Germline V lookup: CDR1 LNHDA, CDR2 SQIVND (reference sequence). V lost 3 bases and J lost 3, with 11 bases in between. Here the CDR3 DNA reads TGTGCCAGTAGTATTCGAGAGGAGTACACTGAAGCTTTCTTT. Encoded protein: CASSIREEYTEAFF.

The chain has TRBV11-3 and TRBJ1-1, with TRBD1 as a possible D gene (6 bases). The V gene lost 3 bases and the J gene lost 4 bases, with 12 bases spanning the gap. Germline-derived CDR1 and CDR2 are SGHNT and YENEEA. The CDR3 has 14 residues. Here the CDR3 reads CASSFGGASTEAFF. CDR3 coding DNA: TGTGCCAGCAGCTTTGGGGGGGCGAGCACTGAAGCTTTCTTT.

The genes are TRBV10-3 and TRBJ1-4; D is possibly TRBD1 (5 bases). V lost 3 bases, J lost 0 bases, and 8 bases lay in between. The CDR3 has 15 residues. Looked up from germline, CDR1 is ENHRY and CDR2 is SYGVKD. The CDR3 sequence: CAISEDRTTNEKLFF. The CDR3 bases are TGTGCCATCAGTGAAGACAGAACAACTAATGAAAAACTGTTTTTT.

The CDR3 nucleotides are TGTGCCATACGACTAGGCCCCTACAATGAGCAGTTCTTC. Amino acids: CAIRLGPYNEQFF. The chain employs TRBV5-4 and TRBJ2-1; the D gene is possibly TRBD2 (6 bases). This CDR3 region has 13 residues. V was shortened by 9 bases and J by 2 bases, with 12 bases between the two germline ends. CDR1 SGHNT and CDR2 YYREEE come from the germline V gene (reference sequence). The variable domain in full, with the rest retrieved from reference TRBV5-4 and TRBJ2-1, is ETGVTQSPTHLIKTRGQQVTLRCSSQSGHNTVSWYQQALGQGPQFIFQYYREEENGRGNFPPRFSGLQFPNYSSELNVNALELDDSALYLCAIRLGPYNEQFFGPGTRLTVL.

This clone was picked up one time. The V gene is TRBV10-3, the J gene TRBJ2-1, with D tentatively TRBD2 (5 bases). V lost 8 bases and J 5 bases, leaving 7 bases between the germline ends. Germline values: CDR1 ENHRY, CDR2 SYGVKD. The CDR3 contains 11 residues. Here the CDR3 reads CAIRRNNEQFF. In DNA, the CDR3 is TGTGCCATCCGGAGGAACAATGAGCAGTTCTTC.

V gene TRBV19 combines with J gene TRBJ1-2; D might be TRBD1 (5 bases). V gave up 8 bases and J gave up 4 bases, with 17 bases separating them. Germline V CDR1 and CDR2: LNHDA, SQIVND (reference sequence). The CDR3 runs to 14 residues. CDR3 in DNA: TGTGCCAGTTCTGAGAGCGGGGGAAGCTATGGCTACACCTTC. Its translation is CASSESGGSYGYTF.

The J gene is TRBJ2-7, the V gene TRBV6-5, with D possibly matching TRBD1 (7 bases). V was pared by 8 bases and J by 0 bases, with 14 bases between. Germline assignment: CDR1 MNHEY and CDR2 SVGAGI. The CDR3 is made up of 14 amino acids. The CDR3 DNA is TGTGCCAGCCGGGAGCAGGGGGTCTCCTACGAGCAGTACTTC. Translated, it gives CASREQGVSYEQYF.

CDR3 in amino acids: CATSRDSAPDRGSLGSYEQYF. The CDR3 DNA follows: TGTGCCACCAGCAGAGATAGCGCCCCGGACAGGGGGAGTCTCGGCTCCTACGAGCAGTACTTC. The chain joins TRBV15 to TRBJ2-7; the match to TRBD1 covers 10 bases. The length of the CDR3 is 21 residues. In germline, CDR1 is LNHNV, CDR2 YYDKDF (reference sequence). J was trimmed by 0 bases and V by 0 bases; bases with no gene match: 17.

The chain links TRBV5-1 to TRBJ2-7, with 12 bases lining up with TRBD1. Germline V lookup: CDR1 SGHRS, CDR2 YFSETQ. J was trimmed by 4 bases and V by 3 bases; bases with no gene match: 5. The length of the CDR3 is 15 residues. The CDR3 DNA sequence: TGCGCCAGCAGCTGGGGGACAGGGGGCTCGTACGAGCAGTACTTC. It translates to CASSWGTGGSYEQYF.